What follows are 23 T cell receptor beta chains derived from one specimen sequenced in a study of graft-versus-host responses after intestinal transplantation. These receptors lack a known antigen. Sequencing was performed with immunoSEQ multiplex PCR; in TCRdb, only in-frame clones are kept and a portion is missing. Of more than 75,000 clones listed, under 95% are singletons. Sequenced here: unstimulated CD4+ T cells sorted from spleen or lymph node cells, sampled before transplant. These receptors were obtained from a human donor who was the organ donor for an intestinal transplant.

The chain combines TRBV28 with TRBJ1-2; D might be TRBD1 (6 bases). This CDR3 has 14 amino acids. Trimming removed 5 bases from V and 6 bases from J, with 16 bases in between. Germline-derived CDR1 and CDR2 are MDHEN and SYDVKM. The CDR3 DNA follows: TGTGCCAGCAGTAACCCCACAGGGTGGGATGGCTACACCTTC. Encoded protein: CASSNPTGWDGYTF.

The V and J genes are TRBV28 and TRBJ1-1, with TRBD1 identical over 7 bases. J gave up 7 bases and V 3 bases, and 5 bases lay outside the gene matches. CDR3 length equals 13 residues. Germline assignment: CDR1 MDHEN and CDR2 SYDVKM. CDR3 amino acids: CASSFFDRDEAFF. CDR3 nucleotides: TGTGCCAGCAGTTTTTTTGACAGGGATGAAGCTTTCTTT. The full variable domain, completed using reference TRBV28 and TRBJ1-1, is DVKVTQSSRYLVKRTGEKVFLECVQDMDHENMFWYRQDPGLGLRLIYFSYDVKMKEKGDIPEGYSVSREKKERFSLILESASTNQTSMYLCASSFFDRDEAFFGQGTRLTVV.

The gene calls are TRBV19 and TRBJ1-2; D is perhaps TRBD1 (6 bases). The germline V and J ends were trimmed by 3 bases and 6 bases, with 17 bases remaining between them. In germline, CDR1 is LNHDA, CDR2 SQIVND (reference sequence). The CDR3 loop spans 15 amino acids. CDR3 nucleotide sequence: TGTGCCAGTAGTATGCACAGGGTTGATCCGCATGGCTACACCTTC. It codes for CASSMHRVDPHGYTF.

Written as DNA, the CDR3 is TGTGCCAGTAGCACAACCGCCACAGGGATCTACGAGCAGTACTTC. It encodes CASSTTATGIYEQYF. The V gene is TRBV19, the J gene TRBJ2-7; the D gene is possibly TRBD1 (6 bases). Per the germline V gene, CDR1 is LNHDA and CDR2 is SQIVND (reference sequence). This CDR3 has 15 amino acids. Trimming pared 6 bases from V and 3 bases from J, leaving 18 bases between.

The rearrangement links TRBV6-1 to TRBJ1-2, with a weak D call TRBD1 (6 bases). With 5 bases removed from V and 6 bases from J, the gap between germline ends came to 13 bases. The CDR3 is made up of 13 amino acids. The germline V gene encodes CDR1 MNHNS and CDR2 SASEGT. The CDR3 nucleotides read TGTGCCAGCAGTCAATACAGGGTGGATGGCTACACCTTC. It encodes CASSQYRVDGYTF.

The chain joins TRBV27 to TRBJ2-2; D perhaps matches TRBD1 (6 bases). V lost 5 bases, J lost 7 bases, and 14 bases lay in between. This CDR3 is built from 14 residues. Looked up from germline, CDR1 is MNHEY and CDR2 is SMNVEV (reference sequence). The CDR3 DNA follows: TGTGCCAGCAGTCCCATAGCCAGGGGCGGGGAGCTGTTTTTT. Its translation: CASSPIARGGELFF.

V and J are TRBV10-3 and TRBJ1-2; perhaps TRBD1 as D (6 bases). This CDR3 has 12 amino acids. Germline V gene sequence: CDR1 ENHRY, CDR2 SYGVKD. The ends were cut back, 7 bases at V and 4 bases at J, with 10 bases in the middle. CDR3 protein: CAINFRGYGYTF. As DNA, the CDR3 is TGTGCCATCAATTTCAGGGGCTATGGCTACACCTTC.

The chain couples TRBV6-5 to TRBJ2-1; 7 nucleotides align to TRBD2. J was trimmed by 0 bases and V by 10 bases; bases with no gene match: 6. Per the germline V gene, CDR1 is MNHEY and CDR2 is SVGAGI. The CDR3 contains 14 residues. As DNA, the CDR3 is TGTGCCACGAAACTAGCGAGCTCCTACAATGAGCAGTTCTTC. Protein product: CATKLASSYNEQFF.

This clone came up once. This chain uses TRBV5-1 with TRBJ2-1, with D perhaps matching TRBD1 (5 bases). Germline loops: CDR1 SGHRS, CDR2 YFSETQ. The V end was cut by 0 bases, the J end by 5 bases, with 12 bases between. The CDR3 has 15 residues. The CDR3 loop is CASSLGTGTHNEQFF. The CDR3, as DNA: TGCGCCAGCAGCTTGGGTACAGGAACCCACAATGAGCAGTTCTTC.

The V gene is TRBV28, the J gene TRBJ1-2; 9 positions agree with TRBD1. With 3 bases clipped from V and 7 bases from J, the junction kept 3 bases outside the gene matches. This CDR3 is 13 amino acids long. Germline values: CDR1 MDHEN, CDR2 SYDVKM. The CDR3 region has the DNA TGTGCCAGCAGTTTCTCGGACAGGGGTGGCTACACCTTC. It codes for CASSFSDRGGYTF.

V gene TRBV5-1 combines with J gene TRBJ2-4; D is possibly TRBD2 (6 bases). Trimming pared 5 bases from V and 3 bases from J, leaving 12 bases between. The germline CDR1 and CDR2 sequences are SGHRS and YFSETQ. The CDR3 has 14 amino acids. CDR3 sequence (DNA): TGCGCCAGCAGTTCCCAGGGAGGCAAAAACATTCAGTACTTC. Protein: CASSSQGGKNIQYF.

The chain joins TRBV7-8 to TRBJ1-2; D is unclear. Germline CDR1 is SGHVS and CDR2 is FQNEAQ. Trimming pared 5 bases from V and 3 bases from J, leaving 19 bases between. The CDR3 has 16 residues. The chain's CDR3 is CASSPNFPPDYYGYTF. For the CDR3, the DNA is TGTGCCAGCAGCCCTAATTTTCCCCCAGACTACTATGGCTACACCTTC.

The chain has TRBV30 and TRBJ1-5; 7 nucleotides line up with TRBD1. The CDR3 consists of 15 residues. Germline V gene sequence: CDR1 GTSNPN, CDR2 SVGIG (reference sequence). V lost 2 bases, J lost 1 base, and 5 bases stayed unmatched. The CDR3 spells CAWSLTGLSNQPQHF. CDR3 DNA sequence: TGTGCCTGGAGTCTGACAGGGTTAAGCAATCAGCCCCAGCATTTT.

This chain links TRBV4-1 with TRBJ1-4; 12 bases match TRBD1. This CDR3 contains 17 residues. Germline-derived CDR1 and CDR2 are MGHRA and YSYEKL. V shed 4 bases and J 8 bases; nucleotides not matched to a gene: 11. This CDR3 reads CASSLRGTGGAEEKLFF. The DNA of the CDR3 is TGCGCCAGCAGCCTCCGTGGGACAGGGGGCGCAGAGGAAAAACTGTTTTTT.

The V call is TRBV5-1, the J call TRBJ2-1; 11 bases map to TRBD2. The CDR3 consists of 17 residues. V lost 3 bases to trimming and J lost 8 bases; unmatched junction nucleotides: 13. Germline V gene lookup returns CDR1 SGHRS and CDR2 YFSETQ. Written as DNA, the CDR3 is TGCGCCAGCAGCTATCATATACTAGCGGGAGTTGTTGATGAGCAGTTCTTC. It codes for CASSYHILAGVVDEQFF.

The chain employs TRBV5-6 and TRBJ1-2; TRBD1 might be the D (5 bases). This CDR3 comprises 14 residues. CDR1 and CDR2 (germline): SGHDT, YYEEEE. V lost 4 bases, J lost 3 bases, and 13 bases lay in between. The CDR3 DNA reads as TGTGCCAGCAGCGGAGCAGGGAGGGACTATGGCTACACCTTC. The encoded protein is CASSGAGRDYGYTF. Complete variable domain (other parts from reference TRBV5-6 and TRBJ1-2): DAGVTQSPTHLIKTRGQQVTLRCSPKSGHDTVSWYQQALGQGPQFIFQYYEEEERQRGNFPDRFSGHQFPNYSSELNVNALLLGDSALYLCASSGAGRDYGYTFGSGTRLTVV.

The rearrangement links TRBV7-9 to TRBJ1-4; D ambiguous. CDR1 SEHNR and CDR2 FQNEAQ come from the germline V gene (reference sequence). Trimming stripped 5 bases from V and 8 bases from J, with 21 bases between. This CDR3 has 16 amino acids. CDR3: CASSPREDFSSEKLFF. The DNA for the CDR3 is TGTGCCAGCAGCCCTAGAGAAGACTTTTCCTCAGAAAAACTGTTTTTT.

V gene TRBV29-1 combines with J gene TRBJ2-1; possibly TRBD1 for D (6 bases). The germline V gene encodes CDR1 SQVTM and CDR2 ANQGSEA. The CDR3 is 13 residues long. V was shortened by 4 bases and J by 6 bases, with 13 bases between the two germline ends. CDR3 sequence: CSVVDRRSNEQFF. CDR3 bases: TGCAGCGTTGTAGACAGGCGCTCCAATGAGCAGTTCTTC.

This clone was seen just once. This chain joins TRBV28 and TRBJ1-1, with 8 bases identical to TRBD1. V dropped 1 base and J dropped 10; count of bases not matched to a gene: 11. The CDR3 runs to 15 residues. Germline V gene data show CDR1 as MDHEN and CDR2 as SYDVKM. CDR3 nucleotides: TGTGCCAGCAGTTTATTGGTTACCGGACAGGGTACAGCTTTCTTT. This sequence encodes CASSLLVTGQGTAFF.

V gene TRBV11-2 combines with J gene TRBJ2-2, with D maybe TRBD2 (6 bases). There are 16 residues in the CDR3. Germline loops: CDR1 SGHAT, CDR2 FQNNGV. V lost 5 bases and J lost 6, with 19 bases in between. CDR3: CASSPKLRLGSGELFF. CDR3 bases: TGTGCCAGCAGCCCGAAATTGAGACTAGGGTCCGGGGAGCTGTTTTTT. Full variable domain (missing parts from reference TRBV11-2 and TRBJ2-2): EAGVAQSPRYKIIEKRQSVAFWCNPISGHATLYWYQQILGQGPKLLIQFQNNGVVDDSQLPKDRFSAERLKGVDSTLKIQPAKLEDSAVYLCASSPKLRLGSGELFFGEGSRLTVL.

V gene TRBV2 combines with J gene TRBJ2-1; D is possibly TRBD2 (5 bases). CDR1 and CDR2 (germline): SNHLY, FYNNEI. The V gene lost 8 bases and the J gene lost 14 bases, with 19 bases spanning the gap. The length of the CDR3 is 12 residues. CDR3 DNA: TGTGCCAGCCGAGTCGGAGGAAGTCGTGAGTTCTTC. As protein: CASRVGGSREFF.

The gene calls are TRBV6-6 and TRBJ1-2; the match to TRBD1 covers 12 bases. With 8 bases clipped from V and 4 bases from J, the junction kept 5 bases outside the gene matches. Germline V gene lookup returns CDR1 MNHNY and CDR2 SVGAGI (reference sequence). CDR3 length: 14 amino acids. CDR3 region: CASGGQGAGYGYTF. CDR3 DNA sequence: TGTGCCAGCGGGGGACAGGGGGCAGGCTATGGCTACACCTTC.

This clone was recorded once. The rearrangement links TRBV7-9 to TRBJ2-3; 10 nucleotides align to TRBD2. Per the germline V gene, CDR1 is SEHNR and CDR2 is FQNEAQ (reference sequence). The CDR3 loop spans 15 amino acids. V gave up 5 bases and J gave up 2 bases; unmatched junction bases: 4. The CDR3, as DNA: TGTGCCAGCAGCCCGGGACTAGCGTACACAGATACGCAGTATTTT. Its translation: CASSPGLAYTDTQYF.